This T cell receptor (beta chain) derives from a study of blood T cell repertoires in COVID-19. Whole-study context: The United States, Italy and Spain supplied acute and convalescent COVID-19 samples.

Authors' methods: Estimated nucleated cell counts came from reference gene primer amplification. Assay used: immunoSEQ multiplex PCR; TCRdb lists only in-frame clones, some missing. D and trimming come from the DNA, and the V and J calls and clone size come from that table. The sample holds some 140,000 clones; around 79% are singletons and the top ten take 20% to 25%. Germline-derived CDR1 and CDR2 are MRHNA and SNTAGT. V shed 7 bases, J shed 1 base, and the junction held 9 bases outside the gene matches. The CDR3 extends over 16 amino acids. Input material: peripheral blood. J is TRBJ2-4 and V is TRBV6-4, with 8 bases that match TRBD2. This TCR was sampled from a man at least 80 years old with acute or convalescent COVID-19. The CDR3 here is CASNLTGGAAKNIQYF. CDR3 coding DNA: TGTGCCAGCAATCTGACCGGGGGGGCCGCCAAAAACATTCAGTACTTC.